The 9 T cell receptor beta chains below were found in one sample sequenced in a study of T cells in Graves' hyperthyroidism and ophthalmopathy. Amplification targeted TCR beta CDR3 regions from RNA transcripts. Primed by the HTBI set, a first-round RT-PCR was run on the TCR CDR3. TCRdb reanalysed the multiplex PCR reads using MiXCR and keeps one entry per CDR3 protein. The sample lists approximately 690,000 distinct CDR3 sequences, less than 25% seen once, with 30% to 40% in the top ten. Sequences were obtained from blood. The receptor source for this set is a man aged 30-40 years with Graves' ophthalmopathy.

The rearrangement links TRBV12-3 or TRBV12-4 to TRBJ2-2, with TRBD2 identical over 9 bases. V was pared by 7 bases and J by 0 bases, with 9 bases of the junction left unmatched. This CDR3 is built from 17 residues. CDR3 residues: CASITRTSASNTGELFF. As DNA, the CDR3 is TGTGCCAGCATCACCAGGACTAGCGCCTCGAACACCGGGGAGCTGTTTTTT.

Points on this clonotype: Sequence at one end of the junction differs from germline and may be a read error. The genes are TRBV20-1 and TRBJ2-5, with 9 bases identical to TRBD2. The CDR3 loop spans 19 amino acids. CDR1 is DFQATT, CDR2 SNEGSKA, per germline (reference sequence). CDR3 DNA: TGCAGTGCGAGAGAGGTTAGCGGGAGAAGTGTGTCGGGCCAAGAGACCCAGTACTTC. Encoded protein: CSAREVSGRSVSGQETQYF.

V gene TRBV7-2 combines with J gene TRBJ1-2; perhaps TRBD1 as D (6 bases). V lost 1 base to trimming and J lost 2 bases, with 11 bases between them. The CDR3 spans 15 residues. Germline V CDR1 and CDR2: SGHTA, FQGNSA. The CDR3 region is CASSLGGAENYGYTF. The CDR3 DNA is TGTGCCAGCAGCTTAGGGGGGGCAGAGAACTATGGCTACACCTTC.

This clonotype was seen a handful of times. The chain is built from TRBV5-1 and TRBJ2-5; TRBD1 matches at 10 bases. The CDR3 is 15 residues long. From germline, CDR1 is SGHRS and CDR2 YFSETQ. After removal of 4 bases from V and 1 base from J, the junction contained 4 bases not matched to a gene. CDR3 residues: CASSRWTGGQETQYF. CDR3 coding DNA: TGCGCCAGCAGCCGCTGGACAGGGGGCCAAGAGACCCAGTACTTC.

Regarding this clonotype: Mismatch with germline at one junction end may stem from a read error. J is TRBJ2-5 and V is TRBV28; 12 nucleotides agree with TRBD2. The CDR3 is 15 residues long. Per the germline V gene, CDR1 is MDHEN and CDR2 is SYDVKM. The CDR3 is CASRSGLAGTEAQYF. Written as DNA, the CDR3 is TGTGCCAGCAGATCCGGACTAGCGGGAACAGAGGCCCAGTACTTC.

The gene calls are TRBV27 and TRBJ2-7; 10 positions agree with TRBD1. The junction had 7 bases not matched to a gene; V was cut back by 6 bases and J by 5 bases. The CDR3 sequence is 14 residues long. Germline V CDR1 and CDR2: MNHEY, SMNVEV (reference sequence). Written as DNA, the CDR3 is TGTGCCAGCAGGGGACAGGGGATTCTCCACGAGCAGTACTTC. Its translation: CASRGQGILHEQYF.

This sequence joins TRBV12-3 or TRBV12-4 and TRBJ1-4; no clear D gene. CDR3 length: 14 amino acids. V was cut by 3 bases and J by 7 bases, with 12 bases left in between. CDR3 bases: TGTGCCAGCAGTTTTGGGCATTCCGGTGAAAAACTGTTTTTT. It yields the protein CASSFGHSGEKLFF.

In its sample, this clonotype was seen many times. This chain uses TRBV7-3 with TRBJ2-1, with D perhaps matching TRBD2 (5 bases). Germline loops: CDR1 SGHTA, CDR2 FQGTGA. The CDR3 covers 15 residues. V dropped 2 bases and J dropped 5 bases, with 13 bases sitting between them. The CDR3: CASSLWAGGNNEQFF. The CDR3 DNA is TGTGCCAGCAGCTTATGGGCGGGTGGTAACAATGAGCAGTTCTTC.

The CDR3 here is CASRYTGGNTEAFF. The CDR3 nucleotides read TGTGCCAGTAGGTATACAGGGGGGAACACTGAAGCTTTCTTT. This chain uses TRBV19 with TRBJ1-1; TRBD1 matches 8 bases. V gave up 6 bases and J gave up 1 base; unmatched junction bases: 4. The CDR3 has 14 residues. CDR1 is LNHDA, CDR2 SQIVND, per germline (reference sequence).